This T cell receptor beta chain was recorded in a study of blood T cell repertoires in COVID-19. The germline V and J ends were trimmed by 6 bases and 6 bases, with 13 bases remaining between them. CDR3 length equals 12 residues. Per germline, CDR1 SGHRS and CDR2 YFSETQ. In the authors' methods: Nucleated cell number was recorded as an estimate derived from reference gene primer amplification. The table came from immunoSEQ multiplex PCR; TCRdb's copy has only in-frame clones and leaves some out. That table furnishes V, J and clone size, whereas the DNA furnished D and trimming. The profile shows under 150,000 clones, approximately 90% of them singletons.

This receptor was identified in a woman aged 55-70 years with active COVID-19. The rearrangement links TRBV5-1 to TRBJ2-7; D gene unclear. The sample comprised peripheral blood. This CDR3 reads CASTPETGEQYF. DNA of the CDR3: TGCGCCAGCACGCCAGAGACGGGCGAGCAGTACTTC.